This passage covers 28 T cell receptor beta chains from one sample sequenced in a study of control samples from healthy donors and cancer patients. Measured with immunoSEQ multiplex PCR; TCRdb has only the in-frame clones, and not every one. The sample yields around 190,000 clones, over 85% seen once. Sequencing was done on a sample of blood. The receptor source for this set is a young man in good health.

J is TRBJ1-2 and V is TRBV5-1, with D unclear. CDR1 and CDR2 (germline): SGHRS, YFSETQ. V was clipped by 1 base and J by 1 base, with 5 bases between them. The CDR3 is 13 residues long. Here the CDR3 reads CASSLSGNYGYTF. DNA of the CDR3: TGCGCCAGCAGCTTGTCAGGTAACTATGGCTACACCTTC.

The chain recombines TRBV28 with TRBJ2-7, with 7 bases lining up with TRBD1. Germline trimming cut 5 bases from V and 6 bases from J; bases unmatched to any gene: 10. Germline CDR1 is MDHEN and CDR2 is SYDVKM. The CDR3 contains 14 residues. The CDR3 DNA follows: TGTGCCAGCAGTCTGGGACAGCGAAAAGGCGAGCAGTACTTC. Protein product: CASSLGQRKGEQYF. Full variable domain (outside the CDR3, taken from reference TRBV28 and TRBJ2-7): DVKVTQSSRYLVKRTGEKVFLECVQDMDHENMFWYRQDPGLGLRLIYFSYDVKMKEKGDIPEGYSVSREKKERFSLILESASTNQTSMYLCASSLGQRKGEQYFGPGTRLTVT.

This chain's CDR3 is CASSPTGGENQPQHF. The CDR3 DNA reads as TGTGCCAGCAGCCCCACGGGGGGCGAAAATCAGCCCCAGCATTTT. The chain uses TRBV28 and TRBJ1-5, with D possibly TRBD1 on 6 matching bases. The CDR3 is 15 amino acids. Germline CDR1 is MDHEN and CDR2 is SYDVKM. V lost 6 bases and J 4 bases, leaving 16 bases between the germline ends. The complete variable domain, with remaining parts taken from reference TRBV28 and TRBJ1-5, reads DVKVTQSSRYLVKRTGEKVFLECVQDMDHENMFWYRQDPGLGLRLIYFSYDVKMKEKGDIPEGYSVSREKKERFSLILESASTNQTSMYLCASSPTGGENQPQHFGDGTRLSIL.

V gene TRBV6-6 combines with J gene TRBJ2-1, with 11 bases matching TRBD2. Per the germline V gene, CDR1 is MNHNY and CDR2 is SVGAGI (reference sequence). After removal of 4 bases from V and 7 bases from J, the junction contained 6 bases not matched to a gene. This CDR3 contains 15 residues. The CDR3 bases are TGTGCCAGCAGTTTCGGGACTAGCGGTAGTAATGAGCAGTTCTTC. Protein sequence: CASSFGTSGSNEQFF.

The chain links TRBV5-8 to TRBJ1-5; maybe TRBD1 (5 bases). The CDR3 has 14 residues. V was pared by 0 bases and J by 7 bases, with 11 bases between. CDR1 and CDR2 (germline): SGHTS, YDEGEE. The CDR3, as DNA: TGTGCCAGCAGCTTGGTGGCCCGGGGGCAGCCCCAGCATTTT. It translates to CASSLVARGQPQHF.

This chain joins TRBV30 and TRBJ2-5; 11 bases align to TRBD2. CDR1 and CDR2 from the germline V gene are GTSNPN and SVGIG (reference sequence). The CDR3 has 17 amino acids. Germline trimming cut 0 bases from V and 6 bases from J; bases unmatched to any gene: 12. As DNA, the CDR3 is TGTGCCTGGAGTGTTTTTAGCGGGGGGGTGGCATTTCAGACCCAGTACTTC. Protein sequence: CAWSVFSGGVAFQTQYF. Full variable domain (rest looked up from reference TRBV30 and TRBJ2-5): SQTIHQWPATLVQPVGSPLSLECTVEGTSNPNLYWYRQAAGRGLQLLFYSVGIGQISSEVPQNLSASRPQDRQFILSSKKLLLSDSGFYLCAWSVFSGGVAFQTQYFGPGTRLLVL.

This chain links TRBV27 with TRBJ2-7; TRBD1 aligns across 7 bases. Germline CDR1 reads MNHEY; CDR2 reads SMNVEV (reference sequence). Germline trimming cut 6 bases from V and 2 bases from J; bases unmatched to any gene: 7. CDR3 length equals 14 residues. CDR3 sequence (DNA): TGTGCCAGCAGAAGCCCGGGACAGACCTACGAGCAGTACTTC. Amino acid sequence: CASRSPGQTYEQYF.

In its sample, this clone was seen once. V gene TRBV7-6 combines with J gene TRBJ2-5; maybe TRBD2 (6 bases). This CDR3 has 14 amino acids. CDR1 and CDR2 (germline): SGHVS, FNYEAQ. With 0 bases removed from V and 3 bases from J, the gap between germline ends came to 8 bases. CDR3 loop: CASSLAGGKETQYF. CDR3 DNA: TGTGCCAGCAGCTTAGCGGGGGGAAAAGAGACCCAGTACTTC.

A word on this clone: The DNA is left out, because the CDR3 cannot be placed on it with certainty; the CDR3 is given as TCRdb lists it. V usage is TRBV9 and J usage is TRBJ2-2; the D call in the table, TRBD2, was not verified against the DNA. The CDR3 region is 15 residues in length, termini included. The germline V gene has CDR1 SGDLS and CDR2 YYNGEE. This chain's CDR3 is CASSSSAGGSEELFF.

The rearrangement links TRBV5-4 to TRBJ1-2; D call uncertain. The CDR3 covers 15 residues. The germline gives CDR1 SGHNT, CDR2 YYREEE (reference sequence). V lost 0 bases, J lost 7 bases, and 16 bases lay in between. In DNA form, the CDR3 reads TGTGCCAGCAGCTTGGTTTTAGGTCAGATGAGTGGCTACACCTTC. It codes for CASSLVLGQMSGYTF. The full variable domain, rest sourced from reference TRBV5-4 and TRBJ1-2, is ETGVTQSPTHLIKTRGQQVTLRCSSQSGHNTVSWYQQALGQGPQFIFQYYREEENGRGNFPPRFSGLQFPNYSSELNVNALELDDSALYLCASSLVLGQMSGYTFGSGTRLTVV.

The V gene is TRBV29-1, the J gene TRBJ2-1; TRBD2 matches 15 bases. The CDR3 sequence is 16 residues long. The V gene's germline CDR1 is SQVTM and CDR2 ANQGSEA. V shed 1 base and J 8 bases; nucleotides not matched to a gene: 6. The CDR3 nucleotides read TGCAGCGTTGAAGGGACTAGCGGGAGGGATAGGGATGAGCAGTTCTTC. Translation: CSVEGTSGRDRDEQFF.

This clone has just one count. J is TRBJ1-4 and V is TRBV7-8; D is possibly TRBD1 (6 bases). CDR1 and CDR2 (germline): SGHVS, FQNEAQ. V dropped 0 bases and J dropped 3 bases, with 14 bases sitting between them. The CDR3 has 17 amino acids. The CDR3 loop is CASSLALKGGANEKLFF. The CDR3 DNA reads TGTGCCAGCAGCTTAGCGTTGAAGGGGGGTGCTAATGAAAAACTGTTTTTT.

The genes are TRBV7-8 and TRBJ2-3; 7 bases align to TRBD1. Per the germline V gene, CDR1 is SGHVS and CDR2 is FQNEAQ. The CDR3 is 15 amino acids. Trimming took 4 bases from V and 3 from J; bases not matched to a gene: 7. In DNA, the CDR3 is TGTGCCAGCAGCTCCAGGGGGTTACAGACAGATACGCAGTATTTT. Residues: CASSSRGLQTDTQYF.

As regards this clone: At one end, the junction sequence differs from germline, possibly due to a read error. V usage is TRBV10-2 and J usage is TRBJ1-4, with D maybe TRBD1 (5 bases). Looked up from germline, CDR1 is WSHSY and CDR2 is SAAADI. The CDR3 is 11 amino acids. DNA of the CDR3: TGCGCCAGCGGAAGCCTACAGGTAGAACGTTTT. It specifies CASGSLQVERF.

The chain links TRBV7-3 to TRBJ2-2, with unresolved D. CDR3 length: 14 amino acids. Trimming pared 3 bases from V and 1 base from J, leaving 6 bases between. The germline gives CDR1 SGHTA, CDR2 FQGTGA. This CDR3 reads CASSFWRNTGELFF. The CDR3 DNA follows: TGTGCCAGCAGCTTCTGGAGGAACACCGGGGAGCTGTTTTTT.

The J gene is TRBJ2-2, the V gene TRBV6-5, with a weak D call TRBD2 (6 bases). Germline lookup yields CDR1 MNHEY and CDR2 SVGAGI. The V end was cut by 3 bases, the J end by 1 base, with 6 bases between. The CDR3 has 14 residues. The chain's CDR3 is CASSYSGNTGELFF. Here the CDR3 DNA reads TGTGCCAGCAGTTATAGCGGGAACACCGGGGAGCTGTTTTTT.

The V and J genes are TRBV12-3 or TRBV12-4 and TRBJ2-7; D is perhaps TRBD2 (5 bases). Deletions cut 2 bases from V and 6 bases from J, with 11 bases between. The length of the CDR3 is 13 residues. The DNA for the CDR3 is TGTGCCAGCAGTTTAATGGGTCGGGGCGAGCAGTACTTC. Protein product: CASSLMGRGEQYF.

The chain links TRBV19 to TRBJ1-4; 8 bases align to TRBD1. The CDR3 covers 14 residues. Trimming removed 3 bases from V and 7 bases from J; junction bases left unmatched: 4. Germline CDR1 is LNHDA and CDR2 is SQIVND (reference sequence). The CDR3 region has the DNA TGTGCCAGTAGTATGGCCCAGGGGGCTGAAAAACTGTTTTTT. It specifies CASSMAQGAEKLFF.

V gene TRBV6-6 combines with J gene TRBJ1-3; 8 nucleotides align to TRBD1. Trimming took 4 bases from V and 2 from J; bases not matched to a gene: 7. Germline assignment: CDR1 MNHNY and CDR2 SVGAGI (reference sequence). The CDR3 has 16 residues. The CDR3 loop is CASSLDREVAGNTIYF. DNA of the CDR3: TGTGCCAGCAGTTTGGACAGGGAGGTGGCTGGAAACACCATATATTTT.

The chain has TRBV18 and TRBJ2-1; 14 nucleotides align to TRBD2. The germline CDR1 and CDR2 sequences are KGHSH and LQKENI. This CDR3 is built from 17 residues. V was pared by 3 bases and J by 3 bases, with 4 bases of the junction left unmatched. CDR3 DNA sequence: TGTGCCAGCTCACCCCCCGGACTAGCGGGGGGCTACAATGAGCAGTTCTTC. It specifies CASSPPGLAGGYNEQFF.

The gene calls are TRBV28 and TRBJ2-7; D not resolved. The CDR3 has 14 amino acids. The germline V gene has CDR1 MDHEN and CDR2 SYDVKM. The germline V and J ends were trimmed by 2 bases and 2 bases, with 10 bases remaining between them. The CDR3 region is CASSLPAATYEQYF. CDR3 nucleotides: TGTGCCAGCAGTTTACCGGCAGCCACCTACGAGCAGTACTTC. Supplemented by reference TRBV28 and TRBJ2-7, the full variable domain reads DVKVTQSSRYLVKRTGEKVFLECVQDMDHENMFWYRQDPGLGLRLIYFSYDVKMKEKGDIPEGYSVSREKKERFSLILESASTNQTSMYLCASSLPAATYEQYFGPGTRLTVT.

The CDR3 here is CASSPGLAAYTGELFF. CDR3 nucleotides: TGTGCCAGCAGTCCGGGACTAGCGGCCTACACCGGGGAGCTGTTTTTT. The chain links TRBV7-2 to TRBJ2-2, with 11 bases matching TRBD2. Germline V lookup: CDR1 SGHTA, CDR2 FQGNSA. The V segment lost 6 bases and the J segment 3 bases; nucleotides outside the gene matches: 6. This CDR3 is 16 amino acids long.

The genes are TRBV7-8 and TRBJ1-2; no clear D. The length of the CDR3 is 12 residues. V lost 1 base and J lost 6, with 6 bases in between. In germline, CDR1 is SGHVS, CDR2 FQNEAQ. Here the CDR3 reads CASSLGADGYTF. CDR3 sequence (DNA): TGTGCCAGCAGCTTAGGGGCAGATGGCTACACCTTC. The full variable domain, its missing parts supplied by reference TRBV7-8 and TRBJ1-2, is GAGVSQSPRYKVAKRGQDVALRCDPISGHVSLFWYQQALGQGPEFLTYFQNEAQLDKSGLPSDRFFAERPEGSVSTLKIQRTQQEDSAVYLCASSLGADGYTFGSGTRLTVV.

J is TRBJ2-3 and V is TRBV7-9; possibly TRBD1 or TRBD2 for D (5 bases each). V was pared by 5 bases and J by 3 bases, with 12 bases between. The germline V gene encodes CDR1 SEHNR and CDR2 FQNEAQ (reference sequence). The CDR3 sequence is 14 residues long. CDR3: CASSTTWGTDTQYF. The CDR3, as DNA: TGTGCCAGCAGCACGACGTGGGGGACAGATACGCAGTATTTT.

This chain joins TRBV23-1 and TRBJ2-7; possibly TRBD1 or TRBD2 for D (5 bases each). TRBV23-1 is assigned to the ORF class and has an uncertain function. The CDR3 sequence is 16 residues long. The V and J ends lost 6 bases and 3 bases respectively, with 21 bases between them. In DNA form, the CDR3 reads TGCGCCAGCAGCCCCCATTGGCTCCGGGGCCACTACGAGCAGTACTTC. Translated: CASSPHWLRGHYEQYF.

The chain carries TRBV7-3 and TRBJ1-1; D is undetermined. The germline CDR1 and CDR2 sequences are SGHTA and FQGTGA. The CDR3 extends over 13 amino acids. V lost 8 bases, J lost 1 base, and 11 bases lay in between. CDR3 bases: TGTGCCAGCTGCCTGGGCAGGAACACTGAAGCTTTCTTT. Translating it yields CASCLGRNTEAFF.

Comments on this clone: Other DNA sequences within the sample encode an identical CDR3. The chain uses TRBV28 and TRBJ2-5, with 13 bases matching TRBD2. The CDR3 contains 15 residues. Germline loops: CDR1 MDHEN, CDR2 SYDVKM. V was clipped by 7 bases and J by 3 bases; unmatched bases: 5. In nucleotides, the CDR3 is TGTGCCAGCACGACTAGCGGGAGGATGGAAGAGACCCAGTACTTC. Protein product: CASTTSGRMEETQYF.

This chain joins TRBV7-8 and TRBJ2-5; no definite D call. The CDR3 sequence is 13 residues long. Trimming took off 3 bases at V and 3 bases at J, with 8 bases between the two ends. From germline, CDR1 is SGHVS and CDR2 FQNEAQ. The CDR3 region is CASSLHFKETQYF. In DNA form, the CDR3 reads TGTGCCAGCAGCTTGCACTTTAAAGAGACCCAGTACTTC.